One sample yielded the 3 T cell receptor beta chains listed below, sequenced in a study of T cell responses to AZD1222 COVID-19 vaccine. The protocol was immunoSEQ multiplex PCR, while the TCRdb copy is restricted to in-frame clones and leaves out a portion. The table shows 150,000 or so clones, with less than 90% occurring only once. Specimen: peripheral blood, collected on day 0 of MenACWY control vaccination. These receptors all stem from an adult in good health.

The V gene is TRBV19, the J gene TRBJ1-1, with no clear D. The CDR3 covers 14 residues. Germline CDR1 and CDR2: LNHDA and SQIVND (reference sequence). V lost 5 bases and J lost 5, with 15 bases in between. CDR3 residues: CASSFFGGGTEAFF. As DNA, the CDR3 is TGTGCCAGTAGTTTTTTCGGAGGTGGAACTGAAGCTTTCTTT. The whole variable domain, filled in from reference TRBV19 and TRBJ1-1, reads DGGITQSPKYLFRKEGQNVTLSCEQNLNHDAMYWYRQDPGQGLRLIYYSQIVNDFQKGDIAEGYSVSREKKESFPLTVTSAQKNPTAFYLCASSFFGGGTEAFFGQGTRLTVV.

V and J are TRBV30 and TRBJ2-5; tentative D call: TRBD2 (6 bases). The CDR3 consists of 13 residues. Trimming removed 4 bases from V and 3 bases from J, with 12 bases in between. The germline gives CDR1 GTSNPN, CDR2 SVGIG (reference sequence). The CDR3 loop is CAWTERAEETQYF. In DNA, the CDR3 is TGTGCCTGGACAGAGCGGGCGGAAGAGACCCAGTACTTC.

The V gene is TRBV7-9, the J gene TRBJ1-1; D uncertain. The germline V and J ends were trimmed by 0 bases and 4 bases, with 12 bases remaining between them. In germline, CDR1 is SEHNR, CDR2 FQNEAQ (reference sequence). This CDR3 is built from 15 residues. The CDR3 loop is CASSLAGPRSTEAFF. CDR3 DNA sequence: TGTGCCAGCAGCTTAGCTGGGCCTAGGTCCACTGAAGCTTTCTTT.